A single sample is the source of the 21 T cell receptor beta chains below, sequenced in a study of T cell changes during pregnancy in multiple sclerosis (dated by TCRdb to between 2018 and 2021). The library was generated by the immunoSEQ multiplex PCR assay. The immuneACCESS repertoire file appears here via TCRdb, limited to in-frame rearrangements. These files lack a portion of the clones; in checked studies, under half of the deficit traces to unresolved V genes, and the cause of the others is not known. The sample table shows 71,000 or so clones, and over 85% are seen once. The ten largest clonotypes hold about 1% of the sample. The sequenced sample was peripheral blood, obtained in the third trimester of pregnancy. All receptors come from a female donor with multiple sclerosis, enrolled in a pregnancy study.

The J gene is TRBJ2-2, the V gene TRBV30; 9 bases align to TRBD1. Looked up from germline, CDR1 is GTSNPN and CDR2 is SVGIG (reference sequence). V lost 7 bases, J lost 5 bases, and 8 bases stayed unmatched. The CDR3 is 14 residues long. The CDR3 sequence: CALPGTGITGELFF. CDR3 nucleotides: TGTGCCTTGCCCGGGACAGGGATAACCGGGGAGCTGTTTTTT.

The chain combines TRBV7-6 with TRBJ2-5, with a tentative D call TRBD2 (5 bases). The CDR3 is 14 amino acids. V lost 4 bases and J lost 1, with 10 bases in between. Germline values: CDR1 SGHVS, CDR2 FNYEAQ. For the CDR3, the DNA is TGTGCCAGCAGCTCTCACCGGGGCCAAGAGACCCAGTACTTC. It codes for CASSSHRGQETQYF. The full variable domain, rest sourced from reference TRBV7-6 and TRBJ2-5, is GAGVSQSPRYKVTKRGQDVALRCDPISGHVSLYWYRQALGQGPEFLTYFNYEAQQDKSGLPNDRFSAERPEGSISTLTIQRTEQRDSAMYRCASSSHRGQETQYFGPGTRLLVL.

The chain carries TRBV29-1 and TRBJ1-2; tentatively, D is TRBD1 (6 bases). The CDR3 is 15 amino acids. Germline V CDR1 and CDR2: SQVTM, ANQGSEA. V was trimmed by 4 bases and J by 6 bases, leaving 21 bases between them. The CDR3 nucleotides are TGCAGCGTTGGTCGCAGGGGAAAAGAGGACGATGGCTACACCTTC. Protein product: CSVGRRGKEDDGYTF.

The chain has TRBV5-1 and TRBJ1-1, with D uncertain. The germline V gene encodes CDR1 SGHRS and CDR2 YFSETQ. This CDR3 comprises 15 residues. The V end was cut by 2 bases, the J end by 3 bases, with 14 bases between. The CDR3 spells CASSFFLFRDTEAFF. As DNA, the CDR3 is TGCGCCAGCAGCTTTTTTCTCTTCCGGGACACTGAAGCTTTCTTT.

The chain recombines TRBV27 with TRBJ1-2; D gene uncertain. V lost 6 bases, J lost 2 bases, and 10 bases lay in between. CDR1 and CDR2 from the germline V gene are MNHEY and SMNVEV (reference sequence). This CDR3 is built from 13 residues. This CDR3 is CASRRNGNYGYTF. The DNA for the CDR3 is TGTGCCAGCAGGCGGAACGGGAACTATGGCTACACCTTC.

The rearrangement links TRBV10-2 to TRBJ1-5; no clear D. From germline, CDR1 is WSHSY and CDR2 SAAADI. The V end lost 0 bases, the J end lost 3 bases, and 12 bases lay between the germline ends. The CDR3 is 16 amino acids. The CDR3 loop reads CASSESSGQVNQPQHF. The CDR3 nucleotides read TGCGCCAGCAGTGAGTCGTCAGGCCAGGTCAATCAGCCCCAGCATTTT.

The CDR3 DNA sequence: TGTGCCAGCAGCTACAGGGTTGGAGGGGAGCTGTTTTTT. Translation gives CASSYRVGGELFF. V and J are TRBV25-1 and TRBJ2-2; D is perhaps TRBD1 (6 bases). The length of the CDR3 is 13 residues. Germline CDR1 and CDR2: MGHDK and SYGVNS. The V end was cut by 6 bases, the J end by 8 bases, with 13 bases between.

The chain links TRBV27 to TRBJ2-7, with 8 bases matching TRBD2. Germline CDR1 MNHEY, CDR2 SMNVEV (reference sequence). Losses at the gene ends were 0 bases for V and 6 bases for J; bases not matched to a gene: 7. The CDR3 length is 15 residues. The CDR3 here is CASSLSPGGPFEQYF. CDR3 nucleotide sequence: TGTGCCAGCAGTTTATCCCCGGGAGGGCCATTCGAGCAGTACTTC.

The chain carries TRBV28 and TRBJ2-7; TRBD2 is a possible D gene (6 bases). Germline V gene lookup returns CDR1 MDHEN and CDR2 SYDVKM. The CDR3 is 16 residues long. The V end lost 6 bases, the J end lost 1 base, and 19 bases lay between the germline ends. CDR3 DNA: TGTGCCAGCAGCTCCCCCGGGACTTGGGGTTCCTACGAGCAGTACTTC. This translates into CASSSPGTWGSYEQYF.

This sequence joins TRBV30 and TRBJ2-1; weak D call: TRBD1 (5 bases). This CDR3 comprises 11 residues. V was cut by 7 bases and J by 5 bases, with 9 bases left in between. CDR1 is GTSNPN and CDR2 is SVGIG in the germline V gene (reference sequence). CDR3 sequence: CASTGHNEQFF. Here the CDR3 DNA reads TGTGCCTCTACAGGACACAATGAGCAGTTCTTC.

A single count supports this clone. V and J are TRBV5-4 and TRBJ2-3, with 10 positions matching TRBD1. Germline V gives CDR1 SGHNT, CDR2 YYREEE (reference sequence). The V and J ends lost 7 bases and 3 bases, in that order; junction bases with no gene match: 11. This CDR3 has 16 amino acids. CDR3 bases: TGTGCCAGCGGCAGACAGGGGGCGCAACTAACAGATACGCAGTATTTT. Translating it yields CASGRQGAQLTDTQYF.

The chain recombines TRBV2 with TRBJ1-1, with D hard to call. V dropped 5 bases and J dropped 0 bases, with 10 bases sitting between them. The CDR3 runs 14 residues. CDR1 SNHLY and CDR2 FYNNEI come from the germline V gene. The CDR3 sequence: CASSYAVMNTEAFF. The CDR3 DNA sequence: TGTGCCAGCAGTTACGCGGTCATGAACACTGAAGCTTTCTTT. Supplemented by reference TRBV2 and TRBJ1-1, the full variable domain reads EPEVTQTPSHQVTQMGQEVILRCVPISNHLYFYWYRQILGQKVEFLVSFYNNEISEKSEIFDDQFSVERPDGSNFTLKIRSTKLEDSAMYFCASSYAVMNTEAFFGQGTRLTVV.

Note on this clone: One end of the junction fails to match germline, which may point to a read error. The V call is TRBV27, the J call TRBJ2-2; 9 nucleotides agree with TRBD1. This CDR3 has 16 amino acids. CDR1 is MNHEY, CDR2 SMNVEV, per germline (reference sequence). The CDR3 DNA is TGTGCCAACAGTTTCTGGGACAGGGTAAACACCGGGGAGCTGTTTTTT. It translates to CANSFWDRVNTGELFF.

The chain carries TRBV11-3 and TRBJ2-3; the match to TRBD1 covers 9 bases. Germline CDR1 SGHNT, CDR2 YENEEA. This CDR3 spans 16 amino acids. The J segment lost 5 bases and the V segment lost 4 bases, leaving 10 bases of the junction unmatched. The chain's CDR3 is CASSSIRTGDGDTQYF. Written as DNA, the CDR3 is TGTGCCAGCAGCTCCATACGGACAGGGGATGGAGATACGCAGTATTTT.

This rearrangement joins TRBV28 to TRBJ1-1; D is unclear. Trimming cost V 6 bases and J 5 bases, with 22 bases left between them. The CDR3 has 16 residues. Germline V lookup: CDR1 MDHEN, CDR2 SYDVKM. CDR3 coding DNA: TGTGCCAGCAGCACCGCGGCGAAGGGAGGAGGGACTGAAGCTTTCTTT. This codes for CASSTAAKGGGTEAFF.

This clone was detected only once. The rearrangement links TRBV6-1 to TRBJ1-2; D possibly corresponds to TRBD1 (5 bases). Germline CDR1 MNHNS, CDR2 SASEGT. V lost 6 bases and J lost 2, with 10 bases in between. The CDR3 length is 13 residues. CDR3 nucleotides: TGTGCCAGCAGCTCCCGGACAAACTATGGCTACACCTTC. This encodes CASSSRTNYGYTF.

The rearrangement links TRBV19 to TRBJ2-4; tentative D call: TRBD1 (5 bases). CDR1 LNHDA and CDR2 SQIVND come from the germline V gene (reference sequence). Trimming removed 5 bases from V and 1 base from J, with 15 bases in between. The CDR3 has 16 amino acids. The CDR3 loop is CASSLTVAVAKNIQYF. The CDR3, as DNA: TGTGCCAGTAGTTTGACAGTCGCCGTGGCCAAAAACATTCAGTACTTC.

V is TRBV5-1 and J is TRBJ1-2; D ambiguous. The germline V and J ends were trimmed by 1 base and 6 bases, with 13 bases remaining between them. CDR3 size: 14 residues. From germline, CDR1 is SGHRS and CDR2 YFSETQ. The CDR3 DNA is TGCGCCAGCAGCTTGCAGTCGGGGAACGATGGCTACACCTTC. This gives the protein CASSLQSGNDGYTF.

Concerning this clone itself: Different DNA sequences within this sample yield the same CDR3. The gene calls are TRBV9 and TRBJ2-3; no clear D. The germline CDR1 and CDR2 sequences are SGDLS and YYNGEE. Trimming removed 4 bases from V and 0 bases from J, with 6 bases in between. The CDR3 runs 13 residues. This CDR3 is CASSPLSTDTQYF. The CDR3 DNA sequence: TGTGCCAGCAGCCCCCTGAGCACAGATACGCAGTATTTT.

This chain connects TRBV13 to TRBJ2-1, with D tentatively TRBD1 (6 bases). The germline gives CDR1 PRHDT, CDR2 FYEKMQ (reference sequence). The CDR3 consists of 15 residues. V was cut by 3 bases and J by 6 bases, with 15 bases left in between. CDR3 nucleotides: TGTGCCAGCAGCTTCAGGGGTGGACAATTCAATGAGCAGTTCTTC. It specifies CASSFRGGQFNEQFF.

This chain joins TRBV5-1 and TRBJ2-7, with TRBD2 matching over 15 bases. The trim removed 0 bases at V and 2 bases at J, leaving 9 bases unmatched. The CDR3 runs 19 residues. Germline V gene lookup returns CDR1 SGHRS and CDR2 YFSETQ. The CDR3 bases are TGCGCCAGCAGCTTGGTGGGGACTAGCGGGAGGTCTCCCCCCTACGAGCAGTACTTC. It yields the protein CASSLVGTSGRSPPYEQYF.